This is a list of T cell receptor beta chains from one sample in a study of blood T cells in healthy people across ages. MiXCR, run by TCRdb on the 5' RACE reads, gives a single entry per CDR3 protein. The sample consists of about 720,000 distinct CDR3 sequences, about 20% of them appearing once. Source material: blood. These receptors all come from a man aged 70-80 years in good health. CDR3s include the opening cysteine and the closing phenylalanine or tryptophan. Each record gives: CDR3 DNA, CDR3 protein, D gene, J gene, clone size, V gene, CDR3 length. D genes are given only for firm matches. Clone sizes are given selectively: once, few, many, or a class where the clone is expanded.

CDR3 DNA: TGTGCCATCAGGGAAGAGGGTTCGGGCAATCAGCCCCAGCATTTT
CDR3 protein: CAIREEGSGNQPQHF
D gene: -
J gene: TRBJ1-5
clone size: -
V gene: TRBV10-3
CDR3 length: 15

CDR3 DNA: TGTGCCAGCAGCGTAGAGGGTCGTCAGCCCCAGCATTTT
CDR3 protein: CASSVEGRQPQHF
D gene: -
J gene: TRBJ1-5
clone size: few
V gene: TRBV9
CDR3 length: 13

CDR3 DNA: TGTGCCAGCTCACCCGGACGGGACGGGCGTGAAGCTTTCTTT
CDR3 protein: CASSPGRDGREAFF
D gene: -
J gene: TRBJ1-1
clone size: few
V gene: TRBV18
CDR3 length: 14

CDR3 DNA: TGTGCCAGCAGTTTGGGACAGGGTCACAGAGCTTTCTTT
CDR3 protein: CASSLGQGHRAFF
D gene: TRBD1
J gene: TRBJ1-1
clone size: few
V gene: TRBV12-3/TRBV12-4
CDR3 length: 13

CDR3 DNA: TGCGCCAGCAGCGGCTACAGGGGCTCGGAAGAGACCCAGTACTTC
CDR3 protein: CASSGYRGSEETQYF
D gene: TRBD1
J gene: TRBJ2-5
clone size: few
V gene: TRBV5-1
CDR3 length: 15

CDR3 DNA: TGTGCCAGCCCCATGCCCGGGGGGGCGTCCTACAATGAGCAGTTCTTC
CDR3 protein: CASPMPGGASYNEQFF
D gene: TRBD2
J gene: TRBJ2-1
clone size: -
V gene: TRBV7-2
CDR3 length: 16

CDR3 DNA: TGTGCCAGCAGCCAAGACGGAACTGGGGCCAACGTCCTGACTTTC
CDR3 protein: CASSQDGTGANVLTF
D gene: -
J gene: TRBJ2-6
clone size: -
V gene: TRBV7-3
CDR3 length: 15

CDR3 DNA: TGTGCCAGCAGCTTAGACTTAGCGCCATACAATGAGCAGTTCTTC
CDR3 protein: CASSLDLAPYNEQFF
D gene: -
J gene: TRBJ2-1
clone size: few
V gene: TRBV7-2
CDR3 length: 15

CDR3 DNA: TGTGCCAGCAGCTCGGAGAATAGCGGGAACACCGGGGAGCTGTTTTTT
CDR3 protein: CASSSENSGNTGELFF
D gene: -
J gene: TRBJ2-2
clone size: few
V gene: TRBV12-3/TRBV12-4
CDR3 length: 16

CDR3 DNA: TGTGCCGGCAGTCCCCTGGGGAGGGGGACCGCTGAAGCTTTCTTT
CDR3 protein: CAGSPLGRGTAEAFF
D gene: -
J gene: TRBJ1-1
clone size: -
V gene: TRBV12-3/TRBV12-4
CDR3 length: 15

CDR3 DNA: TGCGCCAGCAGCCCAGAAACAGGGAGCCAGCCCCAGCATTTT
CDR3 protein: CASSPETGSQPQHF
D gene: -
J gene: TRBJ1-5
clone size: -
V gene: TRBV5-1
CDR3 length: 14